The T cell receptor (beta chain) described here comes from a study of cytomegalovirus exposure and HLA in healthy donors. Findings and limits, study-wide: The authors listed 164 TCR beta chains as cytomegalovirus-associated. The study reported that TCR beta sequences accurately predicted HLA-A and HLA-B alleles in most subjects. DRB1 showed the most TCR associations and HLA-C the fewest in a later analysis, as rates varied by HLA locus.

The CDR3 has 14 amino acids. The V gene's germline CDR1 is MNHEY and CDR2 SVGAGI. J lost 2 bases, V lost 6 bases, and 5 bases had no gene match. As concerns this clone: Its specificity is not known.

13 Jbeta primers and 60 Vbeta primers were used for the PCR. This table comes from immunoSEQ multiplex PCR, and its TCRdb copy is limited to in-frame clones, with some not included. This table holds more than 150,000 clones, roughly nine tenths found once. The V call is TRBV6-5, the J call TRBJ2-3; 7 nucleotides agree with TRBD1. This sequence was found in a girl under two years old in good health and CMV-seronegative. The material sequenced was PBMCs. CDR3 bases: TGTGCCAGCAGCCGGGGACAGCTCACAGATACGCAGTATTTT. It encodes CASSRGQLTDTQYF.